These T cell receptor beta chains were read from a single sample in a study of STAT3 mutations in large granular lymphocyte leukemia. Sequencing used immunoSEQ multiplex PCR; TCRdb keeps in-frame clones, though not all of them. The table has about 3,200 clones, around nine tenths seen once; the top ten hold 45% to 60%. Sequences were obtained from peripheral blood mononuclear cells. Source of these receptors: a man aged 35-49 years with T-cell large granular lymphocyte leukemia. Some clones in this sample may be carry-over from other donors' samples. Each CDR3 is given with its conserved first and last residue. A D gene is named only where the DNA matches it firmly. Some rows have no size entry. The others give once, few or many, or a class for an expanded clone.

clone_size j_call d_call v_call cdr3_aa cdr3_nt
. TRBJ1-1 . TRBV10-2 CASSWGADTEAFF TGCGCCAGCAGTTGGGGGGCAGACACTGAAGCTTTCTTT
. TRBJ1-6 . TRBV11-2 CASSFGYNSPLHF TGTGCCAGCAGCTTCGGTTATAATTCACCCCTCCACTTT
once TRBJ2-1 TRBD2 TRBV2 CASSVPASGGTYNEQFF TGTGCCAGCAGTGTGCCGGCTAGCGGGGGCACCTACAATGAGCAGTTCTTC
. TRBJ2-2 . TRBV28 CASSWTGELFF TGTGCCAGCAGTTGGACCGGGGAGCTGTTTTTT
. TRBJ1-5 . TRBV19 CASSIAGGQPQHF TGTGCCAGTAGTATAGCAGGAGGGCAGCCCCAGCATTTT
. TRBJ2-7 . TRBV5-1 CASSLFGPDTYEQYF TGCGCCAGCAGCTTATTCGGCCCGGACACCTACGAGCAGTACTTC
once TRBJ1-5 . TRBV5-4 CASSLGRNQPQHF TGTGCCAGCAGCTTGGGCCGCAATCAGCCCCAGCATTTT
. TRBJ1-5 . TRBV19 CASGSTVYNQPQHF TGTGCCAGTGGCTCGACAGTTTACAATCAGCCCCAGCATTTT
. TRBJ1-5 TRBD1 TRBV18 CASSPGQGNQPQHF TGTGCCAGCTCACCAGGACAGGGCAATCAGCCCCAGCATTTT
. TRBJ1-1 TRBD1 TRBV28 CASSLTRGHAEAFF TGTGCCAGCAGTTTAACCAGGGGGCACGCTGAAGCTTTCTTT
. TRBJ2-7 . TRBV5-5 CASSLEGGEQYF TGTGCCAGCAGCTTGGAGGGGGGCGAGCAGTACTTC
. TRBJ2-1 . TRBV6-5 CASCLNGACRLGEQFF TGTGCCAGCTGTTTGAACGGGGCCTGTAGGTTGGGTGAGCAGTTCTTC
. TRBJ2-5 . TRBV29-1 CSVEGGIRETQYF TGCAGCGTTGAAGGAGGGATTAGGGAGACCCAGTACTTC
few TRBJ1-5 TRBD1 TRBV7-8 CASSLVSGQGSNQPQHF TGTGCCAGCAGCTTAGTATCCGGACAGGGGTCGAATCAGCCCCAGCATTTT
. TRBJ1-2 . TRBV10-3 CAISGGDYGYTF TGTGCCATCTCTGGAGGGGACTATGGCTACACCTTC
. TRBJ1-1 TRBD1 TRBV7-9 CATRQGPTEAFF TGTGCCACCCGACAGGGGCCCACTGAAGCTTTCTTT
. TRBJ2-2 TRBD2 TRBV29-1 CSVLGLAGGAGELFF TGCAGCGTCTTGGGACTAGCGGGGGGGGCCGGGGAGCTGTTTTTT
. TRBJ1-2 . TRBV7-9 CASSLNGPPAGYTF TGTGCCAGCAGCCTGAACGGGCCTCCTGCGGGCTACACCTTC
. TRBJ2-2 . TRBV18 CASSPPNVYGNRNTGELFF TGTGCCAGCTCACCACCAAACGTTTACGGGAATCGTAACACCGGGGAGCTGTTTTTT
. TRBJ1-1 TRBD1 TRBV13 CASSPGQGASNTEAFF TGTGCCAGCAGCCCAGGACAGGGGGCGTCGAACACTGAAGCTTTCTTT
. TRBJ1-5 . TRBV27 CASSFGSGRAGNQPQHF TGTGCCAGCAGTTTTGGTAGTGGCAGGGCTGGCAATCAGCCCCAGCATTTT
. TRBJ2-7 TRBD1 TRBV28 CASSFEDRGRLRHHF TGTGCCAGCAGTTTCGAGGACAGGGGCCGCCTTCGGCACCACTTC
. TRBJ1-6 TRBD1 TRBV7-2 CASSNRDRVGKPLHF TGTGCCAGCAGCAACCGGGACAGGGTTGGAAAACCCCTCCACTTT
. TRBJ2-7 . TRBV7-9 CASSLVAGSYEQYF TGTGCCAGCAGCTTAGTAGCAGGCAGCTACGAGCAGTACTTC
. TRBJ1-5 . TRBV27 CASSLFARPAGNQPQHF TGTGCCAGCAGTTTATTCGCCAGGCCTGCGGGCAATCAGCCCCAGCATTTT
. TRBJ1-2 TRBD1 TRBV7-2 CASSKPPGGNGYTF TGTGCCAGCAGCAAACCGCCAGGGGGCAACGGCTACACCTTC
. TRBJ2-7 TRBD1 TRBV30 CAWKGQGSWNEQYF TGTGCCTGGAAGGGACAGGGTTCTTGGAACGAGCAGTACTTC
once TRBJ1-1 . TRBV7-8 CASSTRFGTEAFF TGTGCCAGCAGCACACGATTCGGGACTGAAGCTTTCTTT
. TRBJ2-3 TRBD2 TRBV5-1 CASSLGLAGGDTQYF TGCGCCAGCAGCTTGGGGCTAGCGGGGGGGGATACGCAGTATTTT
. TRBJ2-7 TRBD1 TRBV5-1 CASRTGGAYEQYF TGCGCCAGCAGGACAGGGGGAGCCTACGAGCAGTACTTC
. TRBJ1-2 . TRBV20-1 CSAGGFYGYTF TGCAGTGCCGGGGGGTTTTATGGCTACACCTTC
. TRBJ2-3 TRBD2 TRBV9 CASSAGTSRVDTQYF TGTGCCAGCAGCGCCGGGACTAGCAGAGTAGATACGCAGTATTTT
hyperexpanded TRBJ2-7 TRBD1 TRBV29-1 CSVRGRGHTPYEQYF TGCAGCGTCCGTGGCAGGGGGCATACTCCTTACGAGCAGTACTTC
. TRBJ1-5 . TRBV18 CASSPGSDQPQHF TGTGCCAGCTCACCCGGGAGCGATCAGCCCCAGCATTTT
. TRBJ2-7 TRBD1 TRBV30 CAWSPGQGSYEQYF TGTGCCTGGAGCCCGGGACAGGGGTCCTACGAGCAGTACTTC
. TRBJ2-3 TRBD2 TRBV6-5 CASKGLAGGADTQYF TGTGCCAGCAAGGGACTAGCGGGGGGGGCTGATACGCAGTATTTT
. TRBJ1-6 . TRBV29-1 CSVQWGDNSPLHF TGCAGCGTCCAGTGGGGGGATAATTCACCCCTCCACTTT
. TRBJ1-2 . TRBV29-1 CSVVLNYGYTF TGCAGCGTTGTGTTAAACTATGGCTACACCTTC
. TRBJ1-1 . TRBV27 CASNPQRGGREAFF TGTGCCAGCAACCCCCAAAGGGGGGGACGGGAAGCTTTCTTT
few TRBJ1-5 . TRBV7-2 CASSLVGLGNQPQHF TGTGCCAGCAGCTTAGTGGGGTTGGGCAATCAGCCCCAGCATTTT